The T cell receptor beta chain described here comes from a study of blood T cell repertoires in COVID-19. Study details: From T cells, B-cell-depleted T cells, or PBMCs came the material, which was cDNA or gDNA.

Clones were sequenced by immunoSEQ multiplex PCR, and TCRdb holds only the in-frame ones, with some missing. The sample has 200,000 to 250,000 clones; roughly 81% are singletons. Worth noting for this clone: In the same sample, other DNA sequences code for this CDR3.

CDR1 and CDR2 from the germline V gene are LGHNA and YSLEER. V was pared by 0 bases and J by 2 bases, with 8 bases between. The CDR3 is 14 residues long. The TCR sequence derives from a man aged 35 to 55 with acute or convalescent COVID-19. The chain employs TRBV4-3 and TRBJ2-7, with D possibly being TRBD1 (6 bases). What was sequenced was peripheral blood. CDR3 DNA: TGCGCCAGCAGCCAAGACAGGGGAGCCTACGAGCAGTACTTC. Protein product: CASSQDRGAYEQYF.